Presented here are 29 T cell receptor beta chains from one specimen sequenced in a study of tumor and adjacent non-tumor tissue in lung cancer. A modified ARM-PCR protocol with three rounds of nested PCR amplified TCRbeta. TCRdb re-analysed the multiplex PCR reads in MiXCR, keeping a single row per CDR3 protein. The sample lists around 80,000 distinct CDR3 sequences, about 80% occurring once. This sample's RNA came from whole unsorted tissue. This non-tumor lung sample came from over 3 cm beyond the tumor edge. Sequencing was carried out using distant non-tumor lung tissue. These receptors all come from a man aged 65-85 years with non-small cell lung cancer.

With respect to this clonotype: A junction boundary mismatches the germline segment, possibly from a read error. This chain joins TRBV11-2 and TRBJ1-2, with a possible D match to TRBD1 (6 bases). The CDR3 spans 15 residues. CDR1 is SGHAT and CDR2 is FQNNGV in the germline V gene. CDR3 residues: CASSFSRGLAYGYTF. CDR3 sequence (DNA): TGTGCCAGCAGCTTTTCCAGGGGATTAGCCTATGGCTACACATTC.

Details on this clonotype: The junction and the germline gene differ at one end; a read error may be behind it. V and J are TRBV28 and TRBJ2-7, with D possibly TRBD2 on 5 matching bases. This CDR3 has 13 residues. Germline CDR1 and CDR2: MDHEN and SYDVKM. The CDR3 DNA is TGTGCCGGCAGTTTTAGCGACTCCTACGAGCAGTACTTC. Translated: CAGSFSDSYEQYF.

The chain combines TRBV4-1 with TRBJ2-2; TRBD2 might be the D (7 bases). CDR3 length equals 20 residues. CDR1 is MGHRA, CDR2 YSYEKL, per germline. Between the trimmed V and J ends, which lost 6 bases and 7 bases, there was a span of 33 bases. CDR3 in DNA: TGCGCCAGCAGAACAAGAGGGTCTACCGGGGGGCCGCGGGGAATCGGGGAGCTGTTTTTT. This encodes CASRTRGSTGGPRGIGELFF.

As concerns this clonotype: This CDR3 fails to terminate in the conserved phenylalanine or tryptophan, so it likely reflects a read error. This sequence joins TRBV5-4 and TRBJ2-7; D remains unclear. V gave up 0 bases and J gave up 7 bases, with 8 bases separating them. CDR1 is SGHNT and CDR2 is YYREEE in the germline V gene (reference sequence). CDR3 length equals 12 residues. The CDR3, as DNA: TGTGCCAGCAGCTTGGACTTCTATGAGCAGTACCTC. Encoded protein: CASSLDFYEQYL.

This clonotype has a handful of counts. The chain combines TRBV2 with TRBJ1-2, with a tentative D call TRBD1 (5 bases). In germline, CDR1 is SNHLY, CDR2 FYNNEI. The CDR3 sequence is 12 residues long. Trimming took off 7 bases at V and 7 bases at J, with 13 bases between the two ends. The CDR3 sequence is CASKRDGSGYTF. The DNA of the CDR3 is TGTGCCAGCAAGAGGGACGGCTCTGGCTACACCTTC.

On this clonotype itself: One end of the junction varies from germline; a read error may be responsible. The gene calls are TRBV5-6 and TRBJ1-5, with D unresolved. CDR3 length equals 16 residues. The V gene's germline CDR1 is SGHDT and CDR2 YYEEEE. CDR3 DNA sequence: TGTTCCAGCAGCTTGTCCGGGGTGTTGGTCGGGTCGCCCAAGCATTTT. It translates to CSSSLSGVLVGSPKHF.

The CDR3 spells CATSDPTQISTDTQYF. CDR3 nucleotides: TGTGCCACCAGTGATCCGACTCAGATCAGCACAGATACGCAGTATTTT. The rearrangement uses TRBV24-1 and TRBJ2-3, with unresolved D. The V end lost 3 bases, the J end lost 0 bases, and 12 bases lay between the germline ends. This CDR3 is 16 amino acids long. CDR1 is KGHDR, CDR2 SFDVKD, per germline.

A note on this clonotype: This is likely a read error, given that the CDR3 carries no conserved phenylalanine or tryptophan at its end. The DNA is omitted, as the CDR3 cannot be located on it reliably, and the CDR3 follows TCRdb's listing. This chain uses TRBV11-2 with TRBJ2-7. The CDR3 sequence runs 14 residues, both termini included. Germline V lookup: CDR1 SGHAT, CDR2 FQNNGV. The CDR3 loop reads CASSLVGCDREKYL.

This clonotype was counted a few times. One end of the junction is discordant with germline, which a read error may explain. V and J are TRBV11-2 and TRBJ2-1, with TRBD2 matching over 9 bases. CDR1 and CDR2 from the germline V gene are SGHAT and FQNNGV. The CDR3 spans 17 residues. CDR3 sequence: CANSILLAGTFVNDQFF. The CDR3 region has the DNA TGTGCCAACAGCATCTTGCTAGCGGGGACATTTGTCAATGATCAGTTCTTC.

The chain uses TRBV10-3 and TRBJ1-2; D gene ambiguous. This CDR3 has 13 amino acids. Trimming cost V 5 bases and J 8 bases, with 15 bases left between them. Germline loops: CDR1 ENHRY, CDR2 SYGVKD. Written as DNA, the CDR3 is TGTGCCATCAGTACTGTGCAAAGTCACGGCTACACCTTC. Its translation is CAISTVQSHGYTF.

This clonotype appeared once. This CDR3 is missing its conserved last phenylalanine or tryptophan, likely due to a read error. V is TRBV7-9 and J is TRBJ2-1; D may be TRBD1 (6 bases). CDR1 is SEHNR, CDR2 FQNEAQ, per germline (reference sequence). The CDR3 totals 15 residues. The CDR3 bases are TGTGTCAGCAGCCCCTCTGGGGGCGGAAACAATGAGCAGTTCTGT. Translated: CVSSPSGGGNNEQFC.

The count of this clonotype is one. Since the CDR3 does not end with the conserved phenylalanine or tryptophan, this likely comes from a read error. The chain has TRBV11-2 and TRBJ2-7; D possibly matches TRBD1 or TRBD2 (5 bases each). Germline V CDR1 and CDR2: SGHAT, FQNNGV. The CDR3 contains 15 residues. V was trimmed by 5 bases and J by 2 bases, leaving 16 bases between them. In nucleotides, the CDR3 is TGTGCCAGCAGCCTACATCAGGGAGCCCCCTACGAGCAGTACATC. This sequence encodes CASSLHQGAPYEQYI.

Many counts were recorded for this clonotype. The chain recombines TRBV16 with TRBJ1-1; 7 nucleotides align to TRBD1. V shed 2 bases, J shed 3 bases, and the junction held 6 bases outside the gene matches. The CDR3 consists of 15 residues. Per the germline V gene, CDR1 is KGHSY and CDR2 is FQNENV. The CDR3 nucleotides are TGTGCCAGCAGCCAACCGGAGACAGGGTACACTGAAGCTTTCTTT. It yields the protein CASSQPETGYTEAFF.

Notes on this clonotype: Mismatch with germline at one junction end may stem from a read error. CDR3 in amino acids: CASSLDDLETQNF. The CDR3 coding sequence is TGTGCCAGCAGCTTGGATGATCTAGAGACCCAGAACTTC. J is TRBJ2-5 and V is TRBV5-4; D remains unclear. The CDR3 spans 13 residues. CDR1 SGHNT and CDR2 YYREEE come from the germline V gene (reference sequence).

The chain has TRBV4-1 and TRBJ1-1, with 9 nucleotides matching TRBD1. V was pared by 4 bases and J by 7 bases, with 7 bases of the junction left unmatched. CDR1 MGHRA and CDR2 YSYEKL come from the germline V gene. CDR3 size: 14 residues. The CDR3 loop reads CASSRVGQGHEAFF. In DNA, the CDR3 is TGCGCCAGCAGCCGAGTTGGACAGGGGCATGAAGCTTTCTTT.

Of note for this clonotype: Germline is not matched at one junction end, which may reflect a read error. This rearrangement joins TRBV5-6 to TRBJ1-1; 9 bases fit TRBD1. Germline CDR1 is SGHDT and CDR2 is YYEEEE. The CDR3 sequence is 16 residues long. This CDR3 reads CASCRPGTGMNNEVFF. The CDR3 nucleotides read TGTGCCAGCTGCCGGCCCGGGACAGGGATGAACAATGAAGTTTTCTTT.

This chain uses TRBV11-3 with TRBJ1-1, with TRBD1 as a possible D gene (6 bases). V was clipped by 9 bases and J by 0 bases, with 20 bases between them. CDR3 size: 16 residues. The germline V gene has CDR1 SGHNT and CDR2 YENEEA. The CDR3 region is CASIFRDIALNTEAFF. The DNA of the CDR3 is TGTGCCAGTATCTTCCGGGACATAGCCCTGAACACTGAAGCTTTCTTT. Together with reference TRBV11-3 and TRBJ1-1, the CDR3 gives the full variable domain: EAGVVQSPRYKIIEKKQPVAFWCNPISGHNTLYWYLQNLGQGPELLIRYENEEAVDDSQLPKDRFSAERLKGVDSTLKIQPAELGDSAVYLCASIFRDIALNTEAFFGQGTRLTVV.

V usage is TRBV30 and J usage is TRBJ2-7; tentatively, D is TRBD2 (6 bases). This CDR3 is built from 14 residues. CDR1 and CDR2 from the germline V gene are GTSNPN and SVGIG (reference sequence). Trimming removed 0 bases from V and 4 bases from J, with 13 bases in between. CDR3 sequence reads: CAWSVAGGGYEQYF. In DNA, the CDR3 is TGTGCCTGGAGTGTAGCGGGTGGGGGGTACGAGCAGTACTTC.

This rearrangement joins TRBV27 to TRBJ1-6; D remains ambiguous. In germline, CDR1 is MNHEY, CDR2 SMNVEV (reference sequence). The CDR3 is made up of 14 amino acids. V lost 6 bases and J lost 3, with 9 bases in between. The CDR3 is CASRPDGYNSPLHF. The DNA for the CDR3 is TGTGCCAGCAGACCCGACGGCTATAATTCACCCCTCCACTTT.

In the case of this clonotype: It may be a read error: a sequence one base away is much more abundant. The V gene is TRBV10-3, the J gene TRBJ1-1, with no clear D. V was shortened by 10 bases and J by 5 bases, with 20 bases between the two germline ends. The CDR3 is made up of 14 amino acids. Germline V gene data show CDR1 as ENHRY and CDR2 as SYGVKD. CDR3 coding DNA: TGTGCCACCCAGACGGTGTCTGGTAGGACTGAAGCTTTCTTT. Protein product: CATQTVSGRTEAFF.

On this clonotype: This may be a read error: a much more frequent sequence differs by one nucleotide. Likely a read error: the CDR3 ends without its conserved phenylalanine or tryptophan. The chain employs TRBV2 and TRBJ2-1; 8 nucleotides line up with TRBD2. CDR3 length: 15 residues. V lost 2 bases to trimming and J lost 6 bases; unmatched junction nucleotides: 6. Germline V gene data show CDR1 as SNHLY and CDR2 as FYNNEI. The CDR3 sequence is CASSELTGGPNEQFL. In nucleotides, the CDR3 is TGTGCCAGCAGTGAACTTACGGGGGGGCCCAATGAGCAGTTCCTC.

Worth noting for this clonotype: The final CDR3 position lacks the conserved phenylalanine or tryptophan, pointing to a likely read error. The rearrangement joins TRBV4-1 to TRBJ2-7, with 8 bases identical to TRBD2. The length of the CDR3 is 16 residues. Germline V gene lookup returns CDR1 MGHRA and CDR2 YSYEKL. This CDR3 is CASSRTQAGEGDEQYI. CDR3 DNA sequence: TGCGCTAGCAGCCGGACACAAGCGGGAGAGGGGGACGAGCAGTACATC.

Worth noting for this clonotype: Germline and junction disagree at one end, which may indicate a read error. The chain carries TRBV29-1 and TRBJ1-6, with TRBD1 identical over 8 bases. CDR1 and CDR2 (germline): SQVTM, ANQGSEA. This CDR3 contains 13 residues. As DNA, the CDR3 is TGCCGCGTGACTGGGACAGGCAATTCACTCCTCCACTTT. This sequence encodes CRVTGTGNSLLHF.

To note about this clonotype: One end of the junction is discordant with germline, which a read error may explain. The chain couples TRBV20-1 to TRBJ2-7, with D tentatively TRBD1 or TRBD2 (6 bases each). The CDR3 is 16 amino acids. From germline, CDR1 is DFQATT and CDR2 SNEGSKA (reference sequence). The CDR3 protein is CSARSPPGGGTYERYF. Here the CDR3 DNA reads TGCAGTGCTAGGAGTCCGCCCGGGGGCGGTACCTACGAGCGGTACTTC.

Regarding this clonotype: An end of the junction does not agree with germline; a read error may underlie this. The gene calls are TRBV10-1 and TRBJ2-2; D may be TRBD2 (5 bases). There are 15 residues in the CDR3. CDR1 and CDR2 from the germline V gene are WNHNN and SYGVQD (reference sequence). The DNA of the CDR3 is TGCGCCAACAGTGTAGGGAAGTCGAACACCGGGAAGCTGTTTTTT. Encoded protein: CANSVGKSNTGKLFF.

Points on this clonotype: This may arise from a read error, as a much more abundant clone is one base away. The chain joins TRBV5-4 to TRBJ2-1, with 8 bases lining up with TRBD1. The CDR3 has 15 amino acids. Trimming at V came to 4 bases and at J to 8 bases, leaving 11 bases not matched to a gene. From germline, CDR1 is SGHNT and CDR2 YYREEE (reference sequence). CDR3 nucleotide sequence: TGTGCCAGCAGCCCCTCTGGACAGGGTAGGTATGAGCAGTTCTTC. It specifies CASSPSGQGRYEQFF.

On this clonotype: Germline and junction disagree at one end, which may indicate a read error. V is TRBV4-2 and J is TRBJ1-2; 7 nucleotides match TRBD1. CDR1 is LGHNA and CDR2 is YNFKEQ in the germline V gene. CDR3 length: 18 residues. The CDR3 here is CASSPWRDSFNRGYGYTF. The CDR3 DNA reads TGTGCCAGCAGCCCATGGCGGGACAGCTTTAATCGGGGGTATGGGTACACCTTC.

In the case of this clonotype: Because the CDR3 is missing its conserved closing phenylalanine or tryptophan, this is likely a read error. The chain has TRBV10-3 and TRBJ2-2; D call uncertain. CDR3 size: 15 residues. Germline V gene data show CDR1 as ENHRY and CDR2 as SYGVKD. Deletions cut 0 bases from V and 4 bases from J, with 9 bases between. The CDR3, as DNA: TGTGCCATCAGTGAGTCTCGGCATGCCACCGGGGAGCTGTTTATT. Amino acids: CAISESRHATGELFI.

Details on this clonotype: A much larger clone differs by one base, so this may be a read error. This sequence joins TRBV4-3 and TRBJ1-4, with D perhaps TRBD1 (5 bases). Germline V lookup: CDR1 LGHNA, CDR2 YSLEER. The V end lost 3 bases, the J end lost 7 bases, and 18 bases lay between the germline ends. The CDR3 length is 16 residues. This CDR3 is CASSQAAGRRTEKLFF. The CDR3 DNA reads TGCGCCAGCAGCCAGGCAGCAGGGCGGCGGACTGAAAAACTGTTTTTT.